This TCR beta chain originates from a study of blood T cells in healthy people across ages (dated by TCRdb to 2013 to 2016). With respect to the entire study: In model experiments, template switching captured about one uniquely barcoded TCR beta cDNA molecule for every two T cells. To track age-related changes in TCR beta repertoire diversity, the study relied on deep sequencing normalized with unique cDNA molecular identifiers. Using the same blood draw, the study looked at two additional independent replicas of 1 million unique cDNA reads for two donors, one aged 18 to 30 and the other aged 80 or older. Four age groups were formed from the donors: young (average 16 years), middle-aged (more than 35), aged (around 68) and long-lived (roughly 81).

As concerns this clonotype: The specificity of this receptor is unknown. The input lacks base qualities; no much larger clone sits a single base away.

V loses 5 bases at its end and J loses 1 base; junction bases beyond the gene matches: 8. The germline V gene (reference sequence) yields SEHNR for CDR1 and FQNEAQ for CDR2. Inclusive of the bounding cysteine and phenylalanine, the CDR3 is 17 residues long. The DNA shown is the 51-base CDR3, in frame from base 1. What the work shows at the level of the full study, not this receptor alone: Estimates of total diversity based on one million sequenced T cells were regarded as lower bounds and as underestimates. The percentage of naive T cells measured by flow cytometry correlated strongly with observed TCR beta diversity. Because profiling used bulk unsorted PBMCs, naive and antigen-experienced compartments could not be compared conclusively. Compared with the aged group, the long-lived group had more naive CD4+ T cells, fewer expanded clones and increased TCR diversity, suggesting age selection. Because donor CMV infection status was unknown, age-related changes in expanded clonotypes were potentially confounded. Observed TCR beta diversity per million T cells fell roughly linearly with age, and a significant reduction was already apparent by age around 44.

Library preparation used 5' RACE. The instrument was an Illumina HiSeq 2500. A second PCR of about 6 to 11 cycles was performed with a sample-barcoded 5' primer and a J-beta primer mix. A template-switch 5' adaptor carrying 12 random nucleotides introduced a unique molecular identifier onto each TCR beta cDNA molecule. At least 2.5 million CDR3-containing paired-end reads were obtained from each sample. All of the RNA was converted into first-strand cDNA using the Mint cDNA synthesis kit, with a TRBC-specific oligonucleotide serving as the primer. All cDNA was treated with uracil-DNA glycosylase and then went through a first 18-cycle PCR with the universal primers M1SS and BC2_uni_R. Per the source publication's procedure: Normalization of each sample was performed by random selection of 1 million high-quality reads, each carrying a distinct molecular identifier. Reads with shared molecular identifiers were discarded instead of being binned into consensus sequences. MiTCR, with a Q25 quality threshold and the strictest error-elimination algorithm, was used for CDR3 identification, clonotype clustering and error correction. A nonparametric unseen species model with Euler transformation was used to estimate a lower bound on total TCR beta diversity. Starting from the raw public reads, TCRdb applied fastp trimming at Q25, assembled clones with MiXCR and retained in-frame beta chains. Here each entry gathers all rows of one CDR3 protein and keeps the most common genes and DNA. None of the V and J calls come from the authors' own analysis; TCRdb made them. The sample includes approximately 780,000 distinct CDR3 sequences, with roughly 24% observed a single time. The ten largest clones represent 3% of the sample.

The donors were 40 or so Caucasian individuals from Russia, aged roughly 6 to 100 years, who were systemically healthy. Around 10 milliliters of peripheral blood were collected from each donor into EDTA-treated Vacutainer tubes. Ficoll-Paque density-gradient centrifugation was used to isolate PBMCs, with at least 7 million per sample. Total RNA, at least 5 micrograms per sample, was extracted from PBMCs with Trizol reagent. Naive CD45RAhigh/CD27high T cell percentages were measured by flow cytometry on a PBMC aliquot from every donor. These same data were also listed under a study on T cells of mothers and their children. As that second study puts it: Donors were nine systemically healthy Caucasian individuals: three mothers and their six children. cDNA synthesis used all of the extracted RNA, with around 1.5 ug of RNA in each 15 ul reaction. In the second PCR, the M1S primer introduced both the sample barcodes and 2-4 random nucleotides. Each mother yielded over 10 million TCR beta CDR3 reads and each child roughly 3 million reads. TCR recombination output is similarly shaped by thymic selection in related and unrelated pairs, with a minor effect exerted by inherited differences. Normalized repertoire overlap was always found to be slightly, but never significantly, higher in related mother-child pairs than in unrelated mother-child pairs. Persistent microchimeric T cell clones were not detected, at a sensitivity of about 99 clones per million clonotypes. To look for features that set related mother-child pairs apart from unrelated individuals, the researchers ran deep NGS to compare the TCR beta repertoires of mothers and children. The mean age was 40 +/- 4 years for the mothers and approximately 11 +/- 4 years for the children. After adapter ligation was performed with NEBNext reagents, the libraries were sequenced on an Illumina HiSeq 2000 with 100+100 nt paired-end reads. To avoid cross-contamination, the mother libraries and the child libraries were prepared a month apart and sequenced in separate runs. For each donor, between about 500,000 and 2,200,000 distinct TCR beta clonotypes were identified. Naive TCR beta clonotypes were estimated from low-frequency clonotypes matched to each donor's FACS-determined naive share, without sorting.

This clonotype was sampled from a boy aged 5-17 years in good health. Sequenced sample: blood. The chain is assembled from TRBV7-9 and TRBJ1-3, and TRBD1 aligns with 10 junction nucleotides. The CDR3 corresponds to CASSKSGQGTSGNTIYF. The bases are TGTGCCAGCAGCAAATCGGGACAGGGGACGTCTGGAAACACCATATATTTT.